One sample yielded the 24 T cell receptor beta chains listed below, sequenced in a study of T cell responses to AZD1222 COVID-19 vaccine. The method was immunoSEQ multiplex PCR; TCRdb's version includes in-frame clones alone and lacks a portion of them. The sample includes 100,000 to 150,000 clones, about nine tenths seen only once; the top ten take 1.3% to 1.5%. Material: peripheral blood, obtained on day 0 of AZD1222 vaccination. The receptors were sampled from an adult in good health.

This clone was seen just once. CDR3 sequence: CASSQGPQNSPLHF. DNA of the CDR3: TGTGCCAGCAGCCAAGGACCCCAAAATTCACCCCTCCACTTT. J is TRBJ1-6 and V is TRBV3-1 (or the pseudogene TRBV3-2); D gene uncertain. V was clipped by 1 base and J by 7 bases, with 8 bases between them. This CDR3 spans 14 amino acids. The V gene's germline CDR1 is LGHDT and CDR2 YNNKEL (reference sequence).

The chain uses TRBV6-4 and TRBJ2-1; 9 nucleotides match TRBD2. CDR1 is MRHNA and CDR2 is SNTAGT in the germline V gene. This CDR3 spans 15 amino acids. The junction had 10 bases not matched to a gene; V was cut back by 3 bases and J by 10 bases. CDR3 sequence: CASSEVAGALGEQFF. CDR3 DNA sequence: TGTGCCAGCAGTGAAGTAGCGGGAGCTCTGGGGGAGCAGTTCTTC.

This clone was picked up one time. This chain uses TRBV30 with TRBJ1-3; D perhaps matches TRBD1 (5 bases). The V gene's germline CDR1 is GTSNPN and CDR2 SVGIG (reference sequence). This CDR3 has 15 amino acids. Between the trimmed V and J ends, which lost 4 bases and 4 bases, there was a span of 17 bases. In nucleotides, the CDR3 is TGTGCCTGGATCTTCTCGGGGACGCGAGGAAACACCATATATTTT. Its translation: CAWIFSGTRGNTIYF.

The chain has TRBV4-2 and TRBJ2-2; either TRBD1 or TRBD2 may fit D (6 bases each). The germline gives CDR1 LGHNA, CDR2 YNFKEQ. Trimming took 0 bases from V and 2 from J, leaving 13 bases between them. The CDR3 runs 17 residues. CDR3 nucleotides: TGTGCCAGCAGCCAAGACGCCGGGGGCCGAAACACCGGGGAGCTGTTTTTT. Residues: CASSQDAGGRNTGELFF.

The CDR3 region is CASSERTLRSYEQYF. As DNA, the CDR3 is TGTGCCAGCAGCGAGCGGACCCTTCGCTCCTACGAGCAGTACTTC. The gene calls are TRBV13 and TRBJ2-7; D possibly corresponds to TRBD2 (5 bases). The CDR3 runs 15 residues. CDR1 and CDR2 (germline): PRHDT, FYEKMQ (reference sequence). Trimming shortened V by 5 bases and J by 0 bases, and 14 bases separated the two germline ends.

The chain uses TRBV9 and TRBJ2-2; perhaps TRBD1 as D (6 bases). This CDR3 is built from 16 residues. Per the germline V gene, CDR1 is SGDLS and CDR2 is YYNGEE. The V end lost 3 bases, the J end lost 6 bases, and 18 bases lay between the germline ends. CDR3 in amino acids: CASSGFLGAESGELFF. The CDR3 nucleotides are TGTGCCAGCAGCGGCTTTCTGGGGGCCGAATCCGGGGAGCTGTTTTTT. The full variable domain, rest sourced from reference TRBV9 and TRBJ2-2, is DSGVTQTPKHLITATGQRVTLRCSPRSGDLSVYWYQQSLDQGLQFLIQYYNGEERAKGNILERFSAQQFPDLHSELNLSSLELGDSALYFCASSGFLGAESGELFFGEGSRLTVL.

CDR3: CASSGGTSGSTDTQYF. The DNA for the CDR3 is TGCGCCAGCAGCGGAGGGACTAGCGGGAGCACAGATACGCAGTATTTT. The chain uses TRBV5-1 and TRBJ2-3; 12 bases agree with TRBD2. J was trimmed by 0 bases and V by 4 bases; bases with no gene match: 3. Per the germline V gene, CDR1 is SGHRS and CDR2 is YFSETQ. CDR3 length: 16 residues.

The chain combines TRBV6-5 with TRBJ2-5; TRBD2 aligns across 7 bases. V shed 6 bases, J shed 2 bases, and the junction held 3 bases outside the gene matches. The CDR3 loop spans 13 amino acids. Germline loops: CDR1 MNHEY, CDR2 SVGAGI. CDR3 region: CASSWGLQETQYF. DNA of the CDR3: TGTGCCAGCAGCTGGGGACTACAAGAGACCCAGTACTTC.

This clone was found once. V is TRBV10-3 and J is TRBJ1-3; TRBD1 aligns across 12 bases. V lost 6 bases, J lost 4 bases, and 7 bases stayed unmatched. CDR1 and CDR2 (germline): ENHRY, SYGVKD. The length of the CDR3 is 16 residues. The CDR3 here is CAIRGTGGAGGNTIYF. DNA for the CDR3: TGTGCCATCAGGGGGACAGGGGGCGCGGGAGGAAACACCATATATTTT.

J is TRBJ1-3 and V is TRBV7-8, with unresolved D. The CDR3 is 12 amino acids. V lost 5 bases to trimming and J lost 4 bases, with 6 bases between them. CDR1 and CDR2 from the germline V gene are SGHVS and FQNEAQ. This CDR3 is CASSLSGNTIYF. The CDR3 DNA follows: TGTGCCAGCAGCCTCTCCGGAAACACCATATATTTT.

The chain joins TRBV29-1 to TRBJ2-3; D is uncertain. This CDR3 has 14 residues. The germline V gene has CDR1 SQVTM and CDR2 ANQGSEA. V was cut by 5 bases and J by 2 bases, with 14 bases left in between. CDR3 loop: CSVKTTPHTDTQYF. In nucleotides, the CDR3 is TGCAGCGTTAAGACAACACCTCACACAGATACGCAGTATTTT.

CDR3 DNA sequence: TGTGCCAGCAGTTTTTTTGGGGCCAACGTCCTGACTTTC. It is translated as CASSFFGANVLTF. The gene calls are TRBV27 and TRBJ2-6; the D is unclear. Germline CDR1 reads MNHEY; CDR2 reads SMNVEV (reference sequence). V shed 3 bases and J shed 3 bases, with 3 bases lying between them. The CDR3 runs 13 residues.

The chain employs TRBV5-1 and TRBJ2-5; tentatively, D is TRBD1 (6 bases). There are 15 residues in the CDR3. Germline CDR1 is SGHRS and CDR2 is YFSETQ. Deletions cut 4 bases from V and 1 base from J, with 14 bases between. CDR3 sequence (DNA): TGCGCCAGCAGCGGGGGCCTGGGATCCCAAGAGACCCAGTACTTC. Protein: CASSGGLGSQETQYF. Full variable domain (remainder filled in from reference TRBV5-1 and TRBJ2-5): KAGVTQTPRYLIKTRGQQVTLSCSPISGHRSVSWYQQTPGQGLQFLFEYFSETQRNKGNFPGRFSGRQFSNSRSEMNVSTLELGDSALYLCASSGGLGSQETQYFGPGTRLLVL.

This rearrangement joins TRBV5-4 to TRBJ2-7, with TRBD1 as a possible D gene (5 bases). Per the germline V gene, CDR1 is SGHNT and CDR2 is YYREEE (reference sequence). V lost 5 bases and J 3 bases, leaving 12 bases between the germline ends. The CDR3 consists of 13 residues. The CDR3 sequence: CASSRAQGYEQYF. CDR3 coding DNA: TGTGCCAGCAGTAGAGCCCAGGGCTACGAGCAGTACTTC.

The chain combines TRBV5-6 with TRBJ1-6, with D possibly being TRBD1 (5 bases). CDR3 length: 16 residues. V was clipped by 3 bases and J by 7 bases, with 17 bases between them. Germline V gene sequence: CDR1 SGHDT, CDR2 YYEEEE. CDR3 in DNA: TGTGCCAGCAGCTACGGACACTCTGTCCCCAATTCACCCCTCCACTTT. As protein: CASSYGHSVPNSPLHF.

The rearrangement joins TRBV4-1 to TRBJ1-2; 9 nucleotides line up with TRBD1. This CDR3 spans 16 amino acids. Germline values: CDR1 MGHRA, CDR2 YSYEKL. The V gene end was trimmed by 8 bases and the J gene end by 8 bases; junction bases not matched to a gene: 18. This chain's CDR3 is CASRFQSPGQGYGYTF. CDR3 nucleotide sequence: TGCGCCAGCCGGTTTCAGAGCCCGGGACAGGGTTACGGCTACACCTTC.

This chain uses TRBV7-9 with TRBJ2-7, with D possibly matching TRBD1 (6 bases). The CDR3 has 17 residues. CDR1 SEHNR and CDR2 FQNEAQ come from the germline V gene (reference sequence). Trimming took 4 bases from V and 1 from J, leaving 20 bases between them. The CDR3 reads CASSSASTGSVSYEQYF. The CDR3 region has the DNA TGTGCCAGCAGCTCCGCCTCGACAGGATCCGTTTCCTACGAGCAGTACTTC.

This chain links TRBV7-9 with TRBJ2-3; 8 nucleotides align to TRBD2. After removal of 4 bases from V and 5 bases from J, the junction contained 8 bases not matched to a gene. CDR3 length: 15 amino acids. Germline-derived CDR1 and CDR2 are SEHNR and FQNEAQ (reference sequence). The CDR3 bases are TGTGCCAGCAGCTACACACCTGGGACTAGAGATACGCAGTATTTT. Protein sequence: CASSYTPGTRDTQYF.

The chain uses TRBV5-1 and TRBJ1-1; 12 nucleotides line up with TRBD1. Germline trimming cut 4 bases from V and 6 bases from J; bases unmatched to any gene: 4. The CDR3 is 14 residues long. The V gene's germline CDR1 is SGHRS and CDR2 YFSETQ. The CDR3 loop reads CASSPGQGAAEAFF. In DNA form, the CDR3 reads TGCGCCAGCAGCCCGGGACAGGGGGCGGCTGAAGCTTTCTTT.

A few counts support this clone. V gene TRBV11-3 combines with J gene TRBJ1-1; 9 positions match TRBD1. The CDR3 contains 17 residues. Germline assignment: CDR1 SGHNT and CDR2 YENEEA. V trimming: 5 bases; J trimming: 3 bases; junction bases outside the gene matches: 13. The CDR3 sequence: CASSPGTGRFTDTEAFF. The DNA of the CDR3 is TGTGCCAGCAGCCCCGGGACAGGGCGATTCACGGACACTGAAGCTTTCTTT.

This chain links TRBV2 with TRBJ2-7; 9 positions match TRBD1. V lost 6 bases to trimming and J lost 2 bases; unmatched junction nucleotides: 2. Looked up from germline, CDR1 is SNHLY and CDR2 is FYNNEI. The CDR3 runs to 13 residues. DNA for the CDR3: TGTGCCAGCAGGGGGACAGGGACCTACGAGCAGTACTTC. Protein sequence: CASRGTGTYEQYF.

The chain employs TRBV5-1 and TRBJ2-7, with 12 bases aligning to TRBD2. From germline, CDR1 is SGHRS and CDR2 YFSETQ. There are 16 residues in the CDR3. V gave up 4 bases and J gave up 0 bases; unmatched junction bases: 5. This CDR3 is CASSREGLAGSYEQYF. The CDR3 coding sequence is TGCGCCAGCAGCCGGGAGGGACTAGCGGGCTCCTACGAGCAGTACTTC. Filled out from reference TRBV5-1 and TRBJ2-7, the complete variable domain reads KAGVTQTPRYLIKTRGQQVTLSCSPISGHRSVSWYQQTPGQGLQFLFEYFSETQRNKGNFPGRFSGRQFSNSRSEMNVSTLELGDSALYLCASSREGLAGSYEQYFGPGTRLTVT.

This clone appeared a few times. CDR3 sequence (DNA): TGTGCCAGCAGCAAAGTTTTCGCGGGGGGGCGCAGAAATGAGCAGTTCTTC. This codes for CASSKVFAGGRRNEQFF. This chain connects TRBV21-1 to TRBJ2-1; TRBD2 was called by the table and not checked on the DNA. TRBV21-1 has pseudogene status. The CDR3 is 17 amino acids.

The chain links TRBV29-1 to TRBJ2-7; D may be TRBD2 (5 bases). Between the trimmed V and J ends, which lost 1 base and 2 bases, there was a span of 18 bases. Looked up from germline, CDR1 is SQVTM and CDR2 is ANQGSEA. The CDR3 length is 16 residues. CDR3 nucleotides: TGCAGCGTTGAAGTGCGCGGAAGAGGGATTACCTACGAGCAGTACTTC. Protein sequence: CSVEVRGRGITYEQYF.